A selection of T cell receptor beta chains follows, all from one sample in a study of blood T cell repertoires in COVID-19. The method was immunoSEQ multiplex PCR; TCRdb's version includes in-frame clones alone and lacks a portion of them. Among approximately 92,000 clones, roughly 89% were seen once, and the ten largest hold about a sixth. The specimen was peripheral blood. The receptors here all came from a woman aged 60-75 years with COVID-19, enrolled during active disease. Each CDR3 is given with its conserved first and last residue. A D gene is named only where the DNA matches it firmly. Clone size is given for some rows only: seen once, a few or many times, or a class if the clone is expanded.

CDR3: CASRDPTGDEYEQYF
DNA: TGTGCCAGCAGAGATCCCACAGGGGATGAATACGAGCAGTACTTC
J: TRBJ2-7
size: -
D: TRBD1
V: TRBV2

CDR3: CATSDLQAGLGANVLTF
DNA: TGTGCCACCAGTGATTTGCAGGCTGGGCTCGGGGCCAACGTCCTGACTTTC
J: TRBJ2-6
size: -
D: -
V: TRBV24-1

CDR3: CAWSLQGDYGYTF
DNA: TGTGCCTGGAGTCTTCAGGGGGACTATGGCTACACCTTC
J: TRBJ1-2
size: -
D: TRBD1
V: TRBV30

CDR3: CASNPGTSGDNEQFF
DNA: TGTGCCAGCAACCCCGGGACTAGCGGGGACAATGAGCAGTTCTTC
J: TRBJ2-1
size: -
D: TRBD2
V: TRBV5-4

CDR3: CASSPGTGSGNEQFF
DNA: TGTGCCAGCAGCCCCGGGACAGGGTCGGGTAATGAGCAGTTCTTC
J: TRBJ2-1
size: -
D: TRBD1
V: TRBV5-5

CDR3: CAWSVIGTGGIPLHF
DNA: TGTGCCTGGAGTGTAATCGGGACAGGGGGCATACCCCTCCACTTT
J: TRBJ1-6
size: -
D: TRBD1
V: TRBV30

CDR3: CASSLGTGLHEQYF
DNA: TGCGCCAGCAGCTTGGGGACAGGGTTGCACGAGCAGTACTTC
J: TRBJ2-7
size: -
D: TRBD1
V: TRBV5-1

CDR3: CSVALAGGGYNEQFF
DNA: TGCAGCGTCGCACTGGCGGGAGGGGGCTACAATGAGCAGTTCTTC
J: TRBJ2-1
size: -
D: TRBD2
V: TRBV29-1

CDR3: CASSVAGQGSGNTIYF
DNA: TGTGCCAGCAGCGTAGCGGGACAGGGCTCTGGAAACACCATATATTTT
J: TRBJ1-3
size: -
D: TRBD1
V: TRBV9

CDR3: CASSLVARYSYEQYF
DNA: TGCGCCAGCAGCTTGGTCGCTAGATACTCCTACGAGCAGTACTTC
J: TRBJ2-7
size: -
D: -
V: TRBV5-1

CDR3: CASSLGGRAADTQYF
DNA: TGTGCCAGCAGCTTAGGTGGCAGGGCGGCAGATACGCAGTATTTT
J: TRBJ2-3
size: -
D: -
V: TRBV7-2

CDR3: CASKPTGGSDQPQHF
DNA: TGTGCCAGCAAACCGACAGGGGGCTCGGATCAGCCCCAGCATTTT
J: TRBJ1-5
size: -
D: TRBD1
V: TRBV6-4

CDR3: CASSLPGQGGRLGYGYTF
DNA: TGTGCCAGCAGCCTACCGGGACAGGGGGGTAGGTTGGGCTATGGCTACACCTTC
J: TRBJ1-2
size: -
D: TRBD1
V: TRBV5-4

CDR3: CASSPRTGVGTEAFF
DNA: TGTGCCAGCTCACCTCGTACAGGGGTTGGAACTGAAGCTTTCTTT
J: TRBJ1-1
size: once
D: TRBD1
V: TRBV18

CDR3: CASSLESPLRDRVFF
DNA: TGCGCCAGCAGCTTGGAGAGTCCCCTCCGGGACAGGGTTTTCTTC
J: TRBJ2-1
size: -
D: TRBD1
V: TRBV5-1

CDR3: CAWSVGGRVLDEQYF
DNA: TGTGCCTGGAGTGTAGGTGGCAGGGTCCTCGACGAGCAGTACTTC
J: TRBJ2-7
size: -
D: -
V: TRBV30

CDR3: CASSPTRGNEKLFF
DNA: TGTGCCAGCAGCCCTACGCGGGGGAATGAAAAACTGTTTTTT
J: TRBJ1-4
size: once
D: -
V: TRBV11-2

CDR3: CASSLTSGRTYEQFF
DNA: TGCGCCAGCAGCCTAACTAGCGGACGGACGTATGAGCAGTTCTTC
J: TRBJ2-1
size: -
D: TRBD2
V: TRBV5-1

CDR3: CSVGGGGLTDTQYF
DNA: TGCAGCGTTGGAGGCGGGGGGTTAACAGATACGCAGTATTTT
J: TRBJ2-3
size: -
D: TRBD2
V: TRBV29-1

CDR3: CASSLGTTYQETQYF
DNA: TGTGCCAGCAGCTTAGGGACTACCTACCAAGAGACCCAGTACTTC
J: TRBJ2-5
size: -
D: -
V: TRBV7-2

CDR3: CASSSGDSTYEQYF
DNA: TGTGCCAGCAGTTCAGGGGACAGTACCTACGAGCAGTACTTC
J: TRBJ2-7
size: -
D: TRBD1
V: TRBV6-5

CDR3: CAISESMSSGEF
DNA: TGTGCCATCAGTGAGTCTATGTCGTCTGGTGAGTTC
J: TRBJ2-7
size: -
D: -
V: TRBV10-3

CDR3: CASGGTANTEAFF
DNA: TGTGCCAGCGGGGGGACAGCGAACACTGAAGCTTTCTTT
J: TRBJ1-1
size: -
D: TRBD1
V: TRBV12-3/TRBV12-4

CDR3: CASKTSGGAGETQYF
DNA: TGTGCCAGCAAGACTAGCGGGGGGGCGGGAGAGACCCAGTACTTC
J: TRBJ2-5
size: once
D: TRBD2
V: TRBV6-5

CDR3: CASRAGQGENIQYF
DNA: TGTGCCAGCAGGGCGGGACAGGGGGAGAACATTCAGTACTTC
J: TRBJ2-4
size: -
D: TRBD1
V: TRBV6-5

CDR3: CASSLDRAPDTQYF
DNA: TGCGCCAGCAGCTTGGACAGGGCTCCAGATACGCAGTATTTT
J: TRBJ2-3
size: -
D: -
V: TRBV5-1

CDR3: CASSEARRAGGTDTQYF
DNA: TGTGCCAGCAGTGAAGCGAGGCGGGCCGGGGGCACAGATACGCAGTATTTT
J: TRBJ2-3
size: -
D: -
V: TRBV6-1

CDR3: CASSYGRQGNYGYTF
DNA: TGTGCCAGCAGTTACGGGCGACAGGGCAACTATGGCTACACCTTC
J: TRBJ1-2
size: -
D: TRBD1
V: TRBV6-2/TRBV6-3

CDR3: CASSFPQGGGQPQHF
DNA: TGTGCCAGCAGTTTCCCCCAAGGGGGAGGGCAGCCCCAGCATTTT
J: TRBJ1-5
size: -
D: -
V: TRBV28

CDR3: CASSQGAGGADTEAFF
DNA: TGCGCCAGCAGCCAAGGGGCAGGGGGCGCCGACACTGAAGCTTTCTTT
J: TRBJ1-1
size: -
D: TRBD1
V: TRBV4-3

CDR3: CASSLGRDTEAFF
DNA: TGTGCCAGCAGTTTAGGGCGGGACACTGAAGCTTTCTTT
J: TRBJ1-1
size: -
D: -
V: TRBV12-3/TRBV12-4

CDR3: CASSSLQGAGNTIYF
DNA: TGTGCCAGCAGCTCGCTACAGGGGGCGGGAAACACCATATATTTT
J: TRBJ1-3
size: -
D: TRBD1
V: TRBV9

CDR3: CASSLVGGAYNEQFF
DNA: TGTGCCAGCAGCTTAGTCGGGGGGGCATACAATGAGCAGTTCTTC
J: TRBJ2-1
size: -
D: TRBD2
V: TRBV11-2